Below, 8 T cell receptor beta chains from the same sample are listed, as sequenced in a study of blood T cell repertoires in COVID-19. Assay used: immunoSEQ multiplex PCR; TCRdb lists only in-frame clones, some missing. This table holds fewer than 150,000 clones, about four fifths found once. The sample comprised peripheral blood. The receptors shown here come from an elderly man with acute or convalescent COVID-19.

The chain has TRBV29-1 and TRBJ1-1; tentatively, D is TRBD1 (5 bases). Germline CDR1 reads SQVTM; CDR2 reads ANQGSEA. The CDR3 sequence is 13 residues long. V was shortened by 5 bases and J by 3 bases, with 13 bases between the two germline ends. The CDR3 region has the DNA TGCAGCGTTCTCGGGGGGAACCACACTGAAGCTTTCTTT. Translation: CSVLGGNHTEAFF.

The chain combines TRBV2 with TRBJ1-3; TRBD1 is a possible D gene (5 bases). The CDR3 sequence is 15 residues long. Trimming took 6 bases from V and 0 from J, leaving 12 bases between them. Germline V gene sequence: CDR1 SNHLY, CDR2 FYNNEI. The CDR3 reads CASRLKGDSGNTIYF. For the CDR3, the DNA is TGTGCCAGCAGATTAAAAGGGGACTCTGGAAACACCATATATTTT. The full variable domain, rest sourced from reference TRBV2 and TRBJ1-3, is EPEVTQTPSHQVTQMGQEVILRCVPISNHLYFYWYRQILGQKVEFLVSFYNNEISEKSEIFDDQFSVERPDGSNFTLKIRSTKLEDSAMYFCASRLKGDSGNTIYFGEGSWLTVV.

V usage is TRBV21-1 and J usage is TRBJ1-3; the table's TRBD1 call for D was not verified on the DNA. TRBV21-1 is reported as a pseudogene. This CDR3 spans 16 amino acids. CDR3: CASSKVTRHSGNTIYF. In nucleotides, the CDR3 is TGTGCCAGCAGCAAAGTTACCAGACACTCTGGAAACACCATATATTTT.

V is TRBV9 and J is TRBJ2-7, with a possible D match to TRBD2 (7 bases). CDR1 SGDLS and CDR2 YYNGEE come from the germline V gene. CDR3 size: 14 residues. Trimming removed 3 bases from V and 7 bases from J, with 17 bases in between. The chain's CDR3 is CASSAGGRGGEQYF. CDR3 nucleotide sequence: TGTGCCAGCAGCGCCGGGGGGCGGGGCGGAGAGCAGTACTTC. Supplemented by reference TRBV9 and TRBJ2-7, the full variable domain reads DSGVTQTPKHLITATGQRVTLRCSPRSGDLSVYWYQQSLDQGLQFLIQYYNGEERAKGNILERFSAQQFPDLHSELNLSSLELGDSALYFCASSAGGRGGEQYFGPGTRLTVT.

This chain joins TRBV28 and TRBJ1-3, with D tentatively TRBD1 (6 bases). Per the germline V gene, CDR1 is MDHEN and CDR2 is SYDVKM. V was pared by 7 bases and J by 4 bases, with 11 bases between. This CDR3 region has 13 residues. As DNA, the CDR3 is TGTGCCAGCACAAGGGGGTTCGGAAACACCATATATTTT. Its translation is CASTRGFGNTIYF.

The rearrangement links TRBV4-1 to TRBJ1-1; 8 nucleotides match TRBD1. V was clipped by 4 bases and J by 8 bases; unmatched bases: 9. From germline, CDR1 is MGHRA and CDR2 YSYEKL. This CDR3 contains 14 residues. Here the CDR3 DNA reads TGCGCCAGCAGCCTAGGACAGGGTGGACCCGAAGCTTTCTTT. Protein product: CASSLGQGGPEAFF.

The gene calls are TRBV7-3 and TRBJ1-4, with 7 bases lining up with TRBD1. This CDR3 contains 15 residues. The V and J ends lost 4 bases and 7 bases, in that order; junction bases with no gene match: 9. CDR1 is SGHTA and CDR2 is FQGTGA in the germline V gene. CDR3 in amino acids: CASSSPQGSAEKLFF. CDR3 sequence (DNA): TGTGCCAGCAGCTCCCCACAGGGGAGCGCTGAAAAACTGTTTTTT.

V and J are TRBV4-3 and TRBJ2-7; no definite D call. This CDR3 is 15 amino acids long. The V and J ends lost 0 bases and 3 bases respectively, with 12 bases between them. Germline CDR1 reads LGHNA; CDR2 reads YSLEER. The CDR3 DNA sequence: TGCGCCAGCAGCCAAGATACCGGTCCTCACTACGAGCAGTACTTC. Protein product: CASSQDTGPHYEQYF.